This TCR beta chain was obtained from a study of blood T cell repertoires in COVID-19. Whole-study context: Samples taken during acute and convalescent COVID-19 were collected in the United States, Italy and Spain. From T cells, B-cell-depleted T cells, or PBMCs came the material, which was cDNA or gDNA.

In the authors' workflow: Nucleated cell number was recorded as an estimate derived from reference gene primer amplification. Assay used: immunoSEQ multiplex PCR; TCRdb lists only in-frame clones, some missing. That table gives V, J and clone size, and the DNA gave D and trimming. The table records more than 200,000 clones, 80% to 90% of them present only once. A single count supports this clone. This CDR3 is 15 amino acids long. Trimming pared 0 bases from V and 5 bases from J, leaving 12 bases between. CDR1 is SGHRS and CDR2 is YFSETQ in the germline V gene. Source material: peripheral blood. The clonotype comes from an elderly woman with acute or convalescent COVID-19. This chain links TRBV5-1 with TRBJ2-1; a weak D match, TRBD2 (6 bases). The CDR3 reads CASSLGASVDNEQFF. The CDR3, as DNA: TGCGCCAGCAGCTTGGGGGCTAGCGTCGACAATGAGCAGTTCTTC. Based on the CDR3 plus reference TRBV5-1 and TRBJ2-1, the full variable domain is KAGVTQTPRYLIKTRGQQVTLSCSPISGHRSVSWYQQTPGQGLQFLFEYFSETQRNKGNFPGRFSGRQFSNSRSEMNVSTLELGDSALYLCASSLGASVDNEQFFGPGTRLTVL.